These 17 T cell receptor beta chains were all obtained from the same sample, sequenced in a study of Graves' ophthalmopathy and Graves' hyperthyroidism. Amplifying from RNA transcripts, the study obtained TCR beta CDR3 regions. HTBI-primed RT-PCR formed the first round, and a multiplex PCR formed the second. TCRdb re-called the multiplex PCR reads with MiXCR, one entry per CDR3 protein. Here the sample spans about 620,000 distinct CDR3 sequences, 20% to 25% being singletons. The material sequenced was peripheral blood. All receptors derive from a woman aged 18-29 years with stable Graves' hyperthyroidism. Some clones in this sample may be carry-over from other donors' samples.

This clonotype was seen once. This chain uses TRBV20-1 with TRBJ1-1; D may be TRBD1 (5 bases). The CDR3 totals 16 residues. The germline V and J ends were trimmed by 1 base and 2 bases, with 17 bases remaining between them. Germline V gene lookup returns CDR1 DFQATT and CDR2 SNEGSKA (reference sequence). The CDR3 protein is CSARVWGNSLNTEAFF. The CDR3 coding sequence is TGCAGTGCTAGAGTTTGGGGGAACAGCCTCAACACTGAAGCTTTCTTT.

Worth noting for this clonotype: With a much larger clone just one base away, this may be a read error. The chain is built from TRBV28 and TRBJ1-2; 7 bases match TRBD1. CDR1 MDHEN and CDR2 SYDVKM come from the germline V gene. The CDR3 sequence is 14 residues long. In nucleotides, the CDR3 is TGTGCCAGCAGTCCACTGGGACAGACCTATGGCTACAGCTTC. Translated: CASSPLGQTYGYSF.

The CDR3 region is CSARLSGTRDTGELFF. The CDR3 DNA reads as TGCAGTGCTAGGTTGTCGGGAACTCGGGACACCGGGGAGCTGTTTTTT. This rearrangement joins TRBV20-1 to TRBJ2-2, with D possibly being TRBD2 (5 bases). With 3 bases removed from V and 3 bases from J, the gap between germline ends came to 17 bases. The CDR3 length is 16 residues. Germline CDR1 DFQATT, CDR2 SNEGSKA (reference sequence).

There are many counts of this clonotype. The CDR3 region has the DNA TGTGCCAGCAGCCCCCAGGGAGGGGCGACTGAAGCTTTCTTT. It is translated as CASSPQGGATEAFF. The V and J genes are TRBV7-3 and TRBJ1-1; a possible D gene is TRBD1 (5 bases). V was shortened by 5 bases and J by 5 bases, with 15 bases between the two germline ends. The CDR3 has 14 amino acids. The germline V gene has CDR1 SGHTA and CDR2 FQGTGA. The whole variable domain, remainder taken from reference TRBV7-3 and TRBJ1-1, is GAGVSQTPSNKVTEKGKYVELRCDPISGHTALYWYRQSLGQGPEFLIYFQGTGAADDSGLPNDRFFAVRPEGSVSTLKIQRTERGDSAVYLCASSPQGGATEAFFGQGTRLTVV.

This clonotype was recorded a few times. CDR3 in amino acids: CASTLDGGGETQYF. The CDR3 DNA is TGTGCCAGTACTCTGGACGGTGGCGGAGAGACCCAGTACTTC. The chain is built from TRBV19 and TRBJ2-5; D gene ambiguous. V dropped 7 bases and J dropped 4 bases, with 16 bases sitting between them. Germline assignment: CDR1 LNHDA and CDR2 SQIVND (reference sequence). This CDR3 is 14 amino acids long.

The chain joins TRBV30 to TRBJ2-6, with D hard to call. CDR3 length: 16 amino acids. V lost 0 bases and J lost 4, with 13 bases in between. The germline V gene has CDR1 GTSNPN and CDR2 SVGIG (reference sequence). The DNA of the CDR3 is TGTGCCTGGAGTGTAACCCCGATAACGGGGGCCAACGTCCTGACTTTC. Amino acid sequence: CAWSVTPITGANVLTF.

This clonotype was counted ten times or more. A much larger clone differs from this one at a single base, so this may be a read error. Since the CDR3 does not end with the conserved phenylalanine or tryptophan, this likely comes from a read error. The CDR3 loop is CSVVGTVNTEAFL. CDR3 nucleotides: TGCAGCGTTGTTGGGACAGTGAACACTGAAGCTTTCCTT. V usage is TRBV29-1 and J usage is TRBJ1-1; 7 positions agree with TRBD1. The trim removed 4 bases at V and 0 bases at J, leaving 2 bases unmatched. From germline, CDR1 is SQVTM and CDR2 ANQGSEA. The CDR3 sequence is 13 residues long.

The sample holds a few counts of this clonotype. The chain uses TRBV29-1 and TRBJ2-2; 10 bases are a match to TRBD1. The V segment lost 8 bases and the J segment 3 bases; nucleotides outside the gene matches: 6. The CDR3 has 14 amino acids. Germline CDR1 SQVTM, CDR2 ANQGSEA. CDR3 nucleotides: TGCAGCACCGGGACAGGGGCGGACACCGGGGAGCTGTTTTTT. As protein: CSTGTGADTGELFF.

The genes are TRBV30 and TRBJ1-5, with 7 bases aligning to TRBD1. The length of the CDR3 is 13 residues. J was trimmed by 7 bases and V by 3 bases; bases with no gene match: 6. The germline V gene has CDR1 GTSNPN and CDR2 SVGIG (reference sequence). Written as DNA, the CDR3 is TGTGCCTGGAGGAGGGGGCCGAACCAGCCCCAGCATTTT. The encoded protein is CAWRRGPNQPQHF.

The genes are TRBV6-2 or TRBV6-3 and TRBJ2-7; 11 nucleotides agree with TRBD2. Germline CDR1 reads MNHEY; CDR2 reads SVGEGT. With 0 bases clipped from V and 4 bases from J, the junction kept 2 bases outside the gene matches. The CDR3 runs to 15 residues. The CDR3 here is CASSYSTSGNYEQYF. CDR3 coding DNA: TGTGCCAGCAGTTACTCGACTAGCGGGAATTACGAGCAGTACTTC.

This clonotype appeared many times. The chain recombines TRBV28 with TRBJ2-7; D unresolved. In germline, CDR1 is MDHEN, CDR2 SYDVKM. The CDR3 covers 14 residues. Trimming removed 7 bases at V and 5 bases at J, with 18 bases between. CDR3 sequence reads: CASTLKLGINEQYF. The CDR3 nucleotides read TGTGCCAGCACCCTGAAACTGGGGATCAACGAGCAGTACTTC. The variable domain in full, with the rest retrieved from reference TRBV28 and TRBJ2-7, is DVKVTQSSRYLVKRTGEKVFLECVQDMDHENMFWYRQDPGLGLRLIYFSYDVKMKEKGDIPEGYSVSREKKERFSLILESASTNQTSMYLCASTLKLGINEQYFGPGTRLTVT.

The J gene is TRBJ2-7, the V gene TRBV5-6, with TRBD1 matching over 9 bases. The CDR3 covers 16 residues. Trimming removed 4 bases from V and 0 bases from J; junction bases left unmatched: 8. CDR1 is SGHDT, CDR2 YYEEEE, per germline. This CDR3 reads CASSGTGTGTSYEQYF. The CDR3 DNA reads TGTGCCAGCAGCGGCACCGGGACAGGGACCTCCTACGAGCAGTACTTC. The full variable domain, its missing parts supplied by reference TRBV5-6 and TRBJ2-7, is DAGVTQSPTHLIKTRGQQVTLRCSPKSGHDTVSWYQQALGQGPQFIFQYYEEEERQRGNFPDRFSGHQFPNYSSELNVNALLLGDSALYLCASSGTGTGTSYEQYFGPGTRLTVT.

At least ten counts were recorded for this clonotype. The chain recombines TRBV7-2 with TRBJ1-5; 8 positions agree with TRBD1. The V gene's germline CDR1 is SGHTA and CDR2 FQGNSA. The CDR3 sequence is 13 residues long. With V trimmed by 4 bases and J by 5 bases, 1 base remained unmatched. The CDR3 sequence is CASSYRGDQPQHF. In nucleotides, the CDR3 is TGTGCCAGCAGCTACAGGGGGGATCAGCCCCAGCATTTT.

This clonotype has at least ten counts. This chain joins TRBV6-5 and TRBJ2-2; the D gene is possibly TRBD1 (6 bases). The CDR3 runs 16 residues. V shed 7 bases and J shed 7 bases, with 22 bases lying between them. Germline V gene data show CDR1 as MNHEY and CDR2 as SVGAGI. The CDR3 loop is CASTPFGQGRSGELFF. The CDR3 region has the DNA TGTGCCAGCACCCCTTTCGGGCAGGGGCGGAGCGGGGAGCTGTTTTTT.

Note on this clonotype: Being one base from a much bigger clone, this may be a read error. The V call is TRBV6-5, the J call TRBJ1-6, with 9 bases aligning to TRBD1. Germline CDR1 and CDR2: MNHEY and SVGAGI. V trimming: 0 bases; J trimming: 11 bases; junction bases outside the gene matches: 5. The CDR3 covers 15 residues. DNA for the CDR3: TGTGCCAGCAGTTACTCCCGACAGGGGGGGACACCCCTCCACTTT. Translating it yields CASSYSRQGGTPLHF.

This clonotype was picked up one time. The chain is built from TRBV10-3 and TRBJ1-2; D is uncertain. In germline, CDR1 is ENHRY, CDR2 SYGVKD. V lost 1 base, J lost 0 bases, and 6 bases lay in between. CDR3 length equals 14 residues. CDR3 residues: CAISEYTANYGYTF. The CDR3 coding sequence is TGTGCCATCAGTGAGTACACAGCTAACTATGGCTACACCTTC.

The chain recombines TRBV6-1 with TRBJ1-5; D not resolved. The CDR3 spans 16 residues. Germline V gives CDR1 MNHNS, CDR2 SASEGT. The V and J ends lost 2 bases and 7 bases respectively, with 18 bases between them. CDR3 sequence (DNA): TGTGCCAGCAGTGAACTAAGGGAGGGATTAAGGCAGCCCCAGCATTTT. As protein: CASSELREGLRQPQHF.